These 24 T cell receptor beta chains share one sample of origin, sequenced in a study of blood T cell repertoires in COVID-19. Using immunoSEQ multiplex PCR, the repertoire was profiled, and TCRdb retains in-frame clones only, with some absent. The sample carries 200,000 to 250,000 clones, more than 70% recorded once. The sample taken for sequencing was peripheral blood. These receptors all stem from a human donor in a cohort sampled during active COVID-19.

The rearrangement joins TRBV5-1 to TRBJ1-1, with D perhaps matching TRBD1 (5 bases). The ends were cut back, 0 bases at V and 3 bases at J, with 12 bases in the middle. The CDR3 is made up of 15 amino acids. Germline V CDR1 and CDR2: SGHRS, YFSETQ. The CDR3, as DNA: TGCGCCAGCAGCTTGGAAATGGGGCCGGACACTGAAGCTTTCTTT. It codes for CASSLEMGPDTEAFF.

This chain joins TRBV7-9 and TRBJ1-1, with D possibly being TRBD1 (6 bases). V lost 6 bases and J 5 bases, leaving 13 bases between the germline ends. Germline V gene data show CDR1 as SEHNR and CDR2 as FQNEAQ (reference sequence). The CDR3 extends over 13 amino acids. For the CDR3, the DNA is TGTGCCAGCAGTGTCGAGGGGGGGACTGAAGCTTTCTTT. Translation: CASSVEGGTEAFF.

The rearrangement joins TRBV6-5 to TRBJ2-1; D is undetermined. Germline values: CDR1 MNHEY, CDR2 SVGAGI. The CDR3 covers 14 residues. The ends were cut back, 0 bases at V and 12 bases at J, with 15 bases in the middle. The CDR3 loop is CASSYSLYAVGQFF. CDR3 sequence (DNA): TGTGCCAGCAGTTACTCCTTATACGCGGTTGGGCAGTTCTTC.

The V call is TRBV27, the J call TRBJ1-3; the D is unclear. Germline CDR1 is MNHEY and CDR2 is SMNVEV (reference sequence). The CDR3 consists of 14 residues. V lost 6 bases and J 3 bases, leaving 12 bases between the germline ends. The CDR3 DNA follows: TGTGCCAGCAGGGGGTTGGAGGTTGGAAACACCATATATTTT. Translating it yields CASRGLEVGNTIYF.

The chain uses TRBV6-5 and TRBJ1-1; 8 positions agree with TRBD1. Germline loops: CDR1 MNHEY, CDR2 SVGAGI. This CDR3 is 14 amino acids long. With V trimmed by 8 bases and J by 5 bases, 10 bases remained unmatched. CDR3 nucleotides: TGTGCCAGCCCAGCGCAGGGGGCGAGAACTGAAGCTTTCTTT. As protein: CASPAQGARTEAFF.

V is TRBV19 and J is TRBJ1-5, with 7 positions matching TRBD1. Trimming took 6 bases from V and 7 from J; bases not matched to a gene: 15. The CDR3 is 16 residues long. Germline V lookup: CDR1 LNHDA, CDR2 SQIVND (reference sequence). The CDR3, as DNA: TGTGCCAGTAGCCCACCCGGTGCAGGGGGAATACAGCCCCAGCATTTT. Residues: CASSPPGAGGIQPQHF.

The chain links TRBV9 to TRBJ2-1, with 8 bases lining up with TRBD2. The CDR3 has 15 residues. V shed 1 base, J shed 6 bases, and the junction held 6 bases outside the gene matches. Germline V lookup: CDR1 SGDLS, CDR2 YYNGEE. DNA for the CDR3: TGTGCCAGCAGCGTAACGGGGGGGCCGGGCAATGAGCAGTTCTTC. It yields the protein CASSVTGGPGNEQFF.

The rearrangement joins TRBV27 to TRBJ2-7; TRBD1 is a possible D gene (5 bases). Germline loops: CDR1 MNHEY, CDR2 SMNVEV (reference sequence). V lost 3 bases and J lost 2, with 14 bases in between. This CDR3 region has 15 residues. In DNA form, the CDR3 reads TGTGCCAGCAGTTTTGGACCAGGGATAACCTACGAGCAGTACTTC. As protein: CASSFGPGITYEQYF.

The J gene is TRBJ1-3, the V gene TRBV29-1, with TRBD1 matching 12 bases. J gave up 6 bases and V 4 bases, and 1 base lay outside the gene matches. This CDR3 has 13 amino acids. The germline CDR1 and CDR2 sequences are SQVTM and ANQGSEA. As DNA, the CDR3 is TGCAGCGTTGGGGACAGGGGGCAAAACACCATATATTTT. Its translation: CSVGDRGQNTIYF.

This chain connects TRBV9 to TRBJ1-6, with D possibly matching TRBD1 (5 bases). The CDR3 totals 18 residues. Looked up from germline, CDR1 is SGDLS and CDR2 is YYNGEE. V was trimmed by 0 bases and J by 0 bases, leaving 13 bases between them. The chain's CDR3 is CASSVGSDTRSYNSPLHF. CDR3 coding DNA: TGTGCCAGCAGCGTAGGGTCGGACACACGCTCCTATAATTCACCCCTCCACTTT.

The V and J genes are TRBV28 and TRBJ1-5; a possible D gene is TRBD1 (5 bases). Trimming cost V 7 bases and J 0 bases, with 16 bases left between them. This CDR3 has 16 residues. From germline, CDR1 is MDHEN and CDR2 SYDVKM. CDR3: CASILGGVYSNQPQHF. CDR3 nucleotides: TGTGCCAGCATCCTGGGGGGGGTCTATAGCAATCAGCCCCAGCATTTT.

A few counts support this clone. Other nucleotide sequences in the sample specify the same CDR3. The CDR3 loop reads CASRRTGYEQYF. The CDR3 DNA reads TGTGCCAGCAGGAGGACAGGCTACGAGCAGTACTTC. The chain uses TRBV2 and TRBJ2-7; 7 positions match TRBD1. Per the germline V gene, CDR1 is SNHLY and CDR2 is FYNNEI. The CDR3 spans 12 residues. V lost 6 bases, J lost 3 bases, and 2 bases stayed unmatched.

The rearrangement joins TRBV4-1 to TRBJ1-2; 7 nucleotides agree with TRBD1. The germline CDR1 and CDR2 sequences are MGHRA and YSYEKL. Trimming cost V 4 bases and J 1 base; bases outside gene matches: 3. CDR3 length: 14 residues. The CDR3 coding sequence is TGCGCCAGCAGCCTACAGGGGCGTAACTATGGCTACACCTTC. Amino acid sequence: CASSLQGRNYGYTF.

This clone was observed a single time. V gene TRBV28 combines with J gene TRBJ1-2; D uncertain. The CDR3 loop spans 13 amino acids. V was shortened by 10 bases and J by 11 bases, with 23 bases between the two germline ends. Germline CDR1 MDHEN, CDR2 SYDVKM. The CDR3 protein is CAIPMVESRRYTF. CDR3 nucleotides: TGTGCCATTCCGATGGTTGAGAGCAGGCGATACACCTTC.

The chain joins TRBV28 to TRBJ2-2; a weak D match, TRBD2 (6 bases). V lost 6 bases and J lost 1, with 15 bases in between. The CDR3 extends over 16 amino acids. Germline lookup yields CDR1 MDHEN and CDR2 SYDVKM. CDR3 coding DNA: TGTGCCAGCAGCCGAGGCCGGGACTGGAACACCGGGGAGCTGTTTTTT. It encodes CASSRGRDWNTGELFF.

V usage is TRBV19 and J usage is TRBJ1-4; 7 bases are shared with TRBD1. CDR3 length: 12 residues. With V trimmed by 5 bases and J by 16 bases, 10 bases remained unmatched. The germline gives CDR1 LNHDA, CDR2 SQIVND (reference sequence). CDR3 nucleotide sequence: TGTGCCAGTAGTCCCACCGGACAGGACAGGTTTTTT. Translated, it gives CASSPTGQDRFF.

The chain couples TRBV6-4 to TRBJ1-1, with a possible D match to TRBD1 (6 bases). The CDR3 is 15 amino acids. In germline, CDR1 is MRHNA, CDR2 SNTAGT. The V end was cut by 4 bases, the J end by 4 bases, with 16 bases between. CDR3 region: CASSVSPRTVTEAFF. The CDR3 DNA reads TGTGCCAGCAGTGTAAGTCCCCGGACAGTCACTGAAGCTTTCTTT.

This chain uses TRBV6-4 with TRBJ2-1, with D maybe TRBD2 (6 bases). V gave up 2 bases and J gave up 7 bases, with 18 bases separating them. Per germline, CDR1 MRHNA and CDR2 SNTAGT. The CDR3 totals 16 residues. In nucleotides, the CDR3 is TGTGCCAGCAGTGACACGGGGGAAGGGGAAATGAATGAGCAGTTCTTC. It is translated as CASSDTGEGEMNEQFF.

The sample holds a few counts of this clone. The chain recombines TRBV7-2 with TRBJ2-1; D not certain. This CDR3 has 16 residues. Trimming cost V 1 base and J 8 bases, with 18 bases left between them. Germline loops: CDR1 SGHTA, CDR2 FQGNSA. CDR3 bases: TGTGCCAGCAGCTTAGATTCTAGTGCGTCTTACGATGAGCAGTTCTTC. Amino acids: CASSLDSSASYDEQFF.

The genes are TRBV6-2 or TRBV6-3 and TRBJ1-2, with 7 bases that match TRBD1. This CDR3 is 14 amino acids long. V was pared by 0 bases and J by 4 bases, with 2 bases of the junction left unmatched. Germline CDR1 reads MNHEY; CDR2 reads SVGEGT. The CDR3 sequence: CASSYSTGPYGYTF. CDR3 in DNA: TGTGCCAGCAGTTACTCGACAGGGCCCTATGGCTACACCTTC.

The chain employs TRBV5-1 and TRBJ2-7; D may be TRBD2 (5 bases). The length of the CDR3 is 14 residues. V lost 0 bases, J lost 7 bases, and 14 bases lay in between. Per germline, CDR1 SGHRS and CDR2 YFSETQ. CDR3 sequence reads: CASSLVERTREQYF. The CDR3 DNA is TGCGCCAGCAGCTTGGTCGAGCGGACTCGGGAGCAGTACTTC. Full variable domain (remainder filled in from reference TRBV5-1 and TRBJ2-7): KAGVTQTPRYLIKTRGQQVTLSCSPISGHRSVSWYQQTPGQGLQFLFEYFSETQRNKGNFPGRFSGRQFSNSRSEMNVSTLELGDSALYLCASSLVERTREQYFGPGTRLTVT.

The genes are TRBV12-3 or TRBV12-4 and TRBJ1-5; D not certain. The length of the CDR3 is 13 residues. V shed 9 bases and J shed 9 bases, with 18 bases lying between them. The DNA of the CDR3 is TGTGCCAGTAGAGAAAACGTCGAACGGCCCCAGCATTTT. Protein: CASRENVERPQHF.

J is TRBJ1-5 and V is TRBV4-1; 9 bases are shared with TRBD1. In germline, CDR1 is MGHRA, CDR2 YSYEKL. The CDR3 is 16 amino acids. Trimming removed 4 bases from V and 4 bases from J; junction bases left unmatched: 8. The CDR3: CASSPNTGGANQPQHF. CDR3 coding DNA: TGCGCCAGCAGCCCAAATACAGGGGGCGCGAATCAGCCCCAGCATTTT.

The chain uses TRBV3-1 (or the pseudogene TRBV3-2) and TRBJ2-1; 12 bases agree with TRBD2. Per germline, CDR1 LGHDT and CDR2 YNNKEL (reference sequence). This CDR3 contains 16 residues. After removal of 0 bases from V and 4 bases from J, the junction contained 1 base not matched to a gene. The CDR3 DNA follows: TGTGCCAGCAGCCAAGAGACTAGCGGGGGTTACAATGAGCAGTTCTTC. This gives the protein CASSQETSGGYNEQFF.